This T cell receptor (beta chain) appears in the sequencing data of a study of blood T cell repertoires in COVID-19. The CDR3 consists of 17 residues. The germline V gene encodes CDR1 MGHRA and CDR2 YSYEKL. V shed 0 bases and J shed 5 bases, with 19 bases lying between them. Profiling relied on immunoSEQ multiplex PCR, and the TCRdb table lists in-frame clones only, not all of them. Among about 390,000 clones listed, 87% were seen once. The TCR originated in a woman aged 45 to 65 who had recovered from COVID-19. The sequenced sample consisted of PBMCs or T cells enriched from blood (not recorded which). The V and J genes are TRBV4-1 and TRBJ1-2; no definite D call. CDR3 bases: TGCGCCAGCAGCCAAGATAGGGTGGGGTCTGGACTATATGGCTACACCTTC. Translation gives CASSQDRVGSGLYGYTF.